This T cell receptor beta chain was found in a study of blood T cells in healthy people across ages (dated by TCRdb to between 2014 and 2016). Study-wide context: In model experiments, roughly one uniquely barcoded TCR beta cDNA molecule per two T cells was captured by template switching. Using the same blood draw, the study looked at two additional independent replicas of 1 million unique cDNA reads for two donors, one aged 18 to 29 and the other aged 80 or older. Using deep sequencing normalized with unique cDNA molecular identifiers, the study measured how TCR beta repertoire diversity changes with age. To avoid experimental bias, donors of different ages were randomly spread across the sequencing lanes. Donors were grouped into four age groups: young (average roughly 16 years), middle-aged (roughly 37), aged (about 59) and long-lived (approximately 81). General study outcomes and caveats: As age increased, observed TCR beta diversity per million T cells dropped in a roughly linear way, and a significant reduction was already evident by age about 40. There was a strong correlation between observed TCR beta diversity and the percentage of naive T cells measured by flow cytometry. The long-lived group showed more naive CD4+ T cells, fewer expanded clones and increased TCR diversity than the aged group, suggesting age selection. Donor CMV infection status was unknown, potentially confounding age-related changes in expanded clonotypes. Estimates of total diversity based on one million sequenced T cells were considered lower bounds and underestimates. Bulk unsorted PBMC profiling prevented conclusive comparison of naive and antigen-experienced compartments.

This clonotype has more than one count but fewer than ten. Its specific antigen is unknown. The input lacks base qualities; no much larger clone sits a single base away. Libraries were constructed by 5' RACE. The run used an Illumina HiSeq 2500. The second PCR ran for roughly 7 to 11 cycles and used a J-beta primer mix along with a sample-barcoded 5' primer. Each TCR beta cDNA molecule received a unique molecular identifier from a template-switch 5' adaptor carrying 12 random nucleotides. Each sample yielded at least 2.5 million CDR3-containing paired-end reads. The Mint cDNA synthesis kit, primed by a TRBC-specific oligonucleotide, was used to synthesize first-strand cDNA from all RNA. All cDNA was treated with uracil-DNA glycosylase and then went through a first 18-cycle PCR with the universal primers M1SS and BC2_uni_R. The paper's data handling went like this. For normalization, 1 million high-quality reads, each with a distinct molecular identifier, were randomly selected from each sample. Instead of being binned into consensus sequences, reads with shared molecular identifiers were discarded. MiTCR, run with a Q25 quality threshold and the strictest error-elimination algorithm, handled CDR3 identification, clonotype clustering and error correction. Lower-bound total TCR beta diversity was estimated with a nonparametric unseen species model using Euler transformation. In TCRdb, the public reads were trimmed at Q25 with fastp and aligned with MiXCR, with productive beta chains retained. Each CDR3 protein appears once, grouped with its most common genes and DNA. It is TCRdb's table, rather than the study itself, that gives the V and J calls and clone size. The sample records under 800,000 distinct CDR3 sequences, 21% of which are singletons. The ten largest clones represent about 3.6% of the sample.

Donors were around 37 systemically healthy Caucasian individuals from Russia aged roughly 6 to 90 years. Ten milliliters of peripheral blood were drawn from each donor into EDTA-treated Vacutainer tubes. Ficoll-Paque density-gradient centrifugation was used to isolate PBMCs, with at least 7 million obtained per sample. Total RNA, at least 5.5 micrograms per sample, was extracted from PBMCs with Trizol reagent. For every donor, flow cytometry on a PBMC aliquot measured the percentage of naive CD45RAhigh/CD27high T cells. Counted from cysteine to phenylalanine, this CDR3 has 13 amino acids. Left in the record is the CDR3 DNA by itself, 39 bases read in frame from the first base. Trimming takes 2 bases from V and 3 bases from J, and the germline ends sit 4 bases apart. The germline V gene provides CDR1 KGHSH and CDR2 LQKENI.

The chain employs TRBV18 and TRBJ2-2; the D gene assignment is ambiguous. Sequencing input: blood. This receptor was identified in a man in his sixties or seventies in good health. The nucleotides are TGTGCCAGCTCACCATGGGACACCGGGGAGCTGTTTTTT. It translates as CASSPWDTGELFF.